The 25 T cell receptor beta chains below come from one sample, sequenced in a study of beta chain features in type 1 diabetes (dated by TCRdb to 2016 to 2018). Findings and caveats that apply to the study as a whole: In all four CD4+ subsets, TCRB CDR3 length was moderately but significantly shorter in type 1 diabetes patients.

These receptors have no known antigen. Library construction relied on the immunoSEQ multiplex PCR assay. All of the isolated RNA was reverse transcribed with the High Capacity cDNA Reverse Transcription Kit, so expressed TCRB transcripts were sequenced. TCRdb took over this immuneACCESS table, retaining in-frame rearrangements with V and J assigned. Such tables are incomplete; in checked studies, under half of the missing clones stem from an unresolved V gene, and the remainder is unexplained. In this sample the table shows 200,000 to 300,000 clones, approximately 14% of which occur a single time. The ten largest clones represent approximately 0.018% of the sample. Sequencing was carried out using naive CD4+ T cells from blood. The cell subset or site label here, explained by the study, means: true naive CD4+ T cells. All receptors come from a man aged 30-40 years with type 1 diabetes.

This chain joins TRBV21-1 and TRBJ2-7; the D call of TRBD1 is as the table states it, not checked on the DNA. TRBV21-1 is noted as a pseudogene. This CDR3 is built from 15 residues. For the CDR3, the DNA is TGTGCCAGCAGAAAAACAGGGTGTCCTTTTAACGAGCAGTACTTC. Protein product: CASRKTGCPFNEQYF.

The chain employs TRBV29-1 and TRBJ2-7; D unclear. The CDR3 is made up of 12 amino acids. The germline V and J ends were trimmed by 3 bases and 2 bases, with 8 bases remaining between them. Looked up from germline, CDR1 is SQVTM and CDR2 is ANQGSEA. For the CDR3, the DNA is TGCAGCGTTGATGTCTCTCCCTACGAGCAGTACTTC. Its translation: CSVDVSPYEQYF.

The gene calls are TRBV29-1 and TRBJ1-4; 7 bases align to TRBD1. Germline V gene sequence: CDR1 SQVTM, CDR2 ANQGSEA. J gave up 8 bases and V 6 bases, and 9 bases lay outside the gene matches. The CDR3 runs to 13 residues. The DNA for the CDR3 is TGCAGCGTGTCCGGGACAGAAAACGAAAAACTGTTTTTT. Translation gives CSVSGTENEKLFF.

In its sample, this clone was seen a few times. The chain combines TRBV7-9 with TRBJ2-1, with TRBD1 as a possible D gene (5 bases). CDR1 and CDR2 (germline): SEHNR, FQNEAQ (reference sequence). V lost 2 bases and J lost 2, with 10 bases in between. This CDR3 comprises 15 residues. The CDR3 DNA sequence: TGTGCCAGCAGCTTATCAGGGCCGGCCTACAATGAGCAGTTCTTC. It codes for CASSLSGPAYNEQFF. Based on the CDR3 plus reference TRBV7-9 and TRBJ2-1, the full variable domain is DTGVSQNPRHKITKRGQNVTFRCDPISEHNRLYWYRQTLGQGPEFLTYFQNEAQLEKSRLLSDRFSAERPKGSFSTLEIQRTEQGDSAMYLCASSLSGPAYNEQFFGPGTRLTVL.

This clone turned up a few times. V and J are TRBV29-1 and TRBJ2-7, with D possibly matching TRBD2 (7 bases). Per the germline V gene, CDR1 is SQVTM and CDR2 is ANQGSEA. V was clipped by 7 bases and J by 3 bases, with 22 bases between them. CDR3 size: 15 residues. Here the CDR3 DNA reads TGCAGCGCCGTAGGGGGGGGGAAGAATATCTACGAGCAGTACTTC. Residues: CSAVGGGKNIYEQYF.

The rearrangement uses TRBV5-1 and TRBJ1-1, with a weak D call TRBD1 (6 bases). V lost 1 base and J lost 2, with 12 bases in between. Germline V CDR1 and CDR2: SGHRS, YFSETQ. This CDR3 has 15 residues. CDR3: CASSLTGPPNTEAFF. CDR3 sequence (DNA): TGCGCCAGCAGCTTGACAGGGCCGCCAAACACTGAAGCTTTCTTT.

The V call is TRBV7-9, the J call TRBJ1-2, with D possibly matching TRBD1 (5 bases). The CDR3 runs to 15 residues. Germline values: CDR1 SEHNR, CDR2 FQNEAQ (reference sequence). Trimming removed 4 bases from V and 5 bases from J, with 17 bases in between. CDR3 coding DNA: TGTGCCAGCAGCTCAGGGCGGGGGGTCTATTATGGCTACACCTTC. Encoded protein: CASSSGRGVYYGYTF.

This clone was counted only a few times. The chain employs TRBV7-6 and TRBJ2-7; D not resolved. Trimming removed 5 bases from V and 6 bases from J, with 20 bases in between. The CDR3 has 15 amino acids. Germline-derived CDR1 and CDR2 are SGHVS and FNYEAQ. The CDR3 reads CASSLIGDFVGEQYF. In nucleotides, the CDR3 is TGTGCCAGCAGCCTCATAGGTGACTTCGTTGGCGAGCAGTACTTC.

This clone was found a few times. This chain joins TRBV5-1 and TRBJ1-1, with D uncertain. The germline gives CDR1 SGHRS, CDR2 YFSETQ. V shed 2 bases and J shed 1 base, with 6 bases lying between them. The CDR3 spans 13 residues. CDR3 loop: CASSFEPNTEAFF. The CDR3, as DNA: TGCGCCAGCAGCTTCGAGCCGAACACTGAAGCTTTCTTT.

This clone was counted between two and nine times. This sequence joins TRBV5-4 and TRBJ2-3; 8 bases match TRBD2. The ends lost 4 bases at V and 2 bases at J; junction bases unmatched: 3. CDR1 and CDR2 (germline): SGHNT, YYREEE (reference sequence). CDR3 length equals 14 residues. The CDR3 is CASSPGGTTDTQYF. In nucleotides, the CDR3 is TGTGCCAGCAGCCCGGGAGGGACCACAGATACGCAGTATTTT.

This clone was detected a few times. The chain joins TRBV29-1 to TRBJ1-2; no reliable D call. V lost 3 bases and J 4 bases, leaving 9 bases between the germline ends. The CDR3 is made up of 12 amino acids. CDR1 and CDR2 from the germline V gene are SQVTM and ANQGSEA. The CDR3 coding sequence is TGCAGCGTTGAGGGAGTTACCTATGGCTACACCTTC. Protein product: CSVEGVTYGYTF.

In nucleotides, the CDR3 is TGTGCCAGCAGTTTAGAGCGCTATATTAGCAATCAGCCCCAGCATTTT. Its protein is CASSLERYISNQPQHF. The chain couples TRBV28 to TRBJ1-5; the D is unclear. CDR1 is MDHEN, CDR2 SYDVKM, per germline. The CDR3 loop spans 16 amino acids. With 2 bases removed from V and 0 bases from J, the gap between germline ends came to 11 bases.

This clone occurred a few times. The rearrangement links TRBV6-5 to TRBJ1-1; D is ambiguous. The CDR3 sequence is 12 residues long. Between the trimmed V and J ends, which lost 7 bases and 1 base, there was a span of 7 bases. Germline CDR1 reads MNHEY; CDR2 reads SVGAGI. The CDR3 region has the DNA TGTGCCAGCACGAATAGGAACACTGAAGCTTTCTTT. As protein: CASTNRNTEAFF.

This clone was detected a few times. This rearrangement joins TRBV29-1 to TRBJ2-5, with a weak D call TRBD1 (6 bases). The CDR3 has 14 residues. Germline values: CDR1 SQVTM, CDR2 ANQGSEA. V shed 7 bases and J shed 4 bases, with 19 bases lying between them. The CDR3 DNA is TGCAGCGGTTTCGATACAGGGCGGGTAGAGACCCAGTACTTC. It yields the protein CSGFDTGRVETQYF.

The V call is TRBV2, the J call TRBJ1-2; the D gene is possibly TRBD1 (6 bases). The length of the CDR3 is 14 residues. Germline lookup yields CDR1 SNHLY and CDR2 FYNNEI. The ends were cut back, 5 bases at V and 4 bases at J, with 14 bases in the middle. CDR3 nucleotides: TGTGCCAGCAGTATCTTACAGGGAAGCTATGGCTACACCTTC. It is translated as CASSILQGSYGYTF. Complete variable domain (other parts from reference TRBV2 and TRBJ1-2): EPEVTQTPSHQVTQMGQEVILRCVPISNHLYFYWYRQILGQKVEFLVSFYNNEISEKSEIFDDQFSVERPDGSNFTLKIRSTKLEDSAMYFCASSILQGSYGYTFGSGTRLTVV.

This clone came up a few times. The chain is built from TRBV19 and TRBJ2-5; TRBD2 matches at 9 bases. Losses at the gene ends were 9 bases for V and 5 bases for J; bases not matched to a gene: 13. The V gene's germline CDR1 is LNHDA and CDR2 SQIVND (reference sequence). This CDR3 spans 15 amino acids. The CDR3 spells CASQSPAGGQETQYF. DNA of the CDR3: TGTGCCAGCCAATCCCCCGCGGGGGGGCAGGAGACCCAGTACTTC.

This clone was counted only a few times. In nucleotides, the CDR3 is TGTGCCTGGATCCTCACAGGGGTCGGAGATACGCAGTATTTT. Protein sequence: CAWILTGVGDTQYF. The genes are TRBV30 and TRBJ2-3; 7 bases line up with TRBD1. J lost 5 bases, V lost 4 bases, and 9 bases had no gene match. The CDR3 consists of 14 residues. The germline gives CDR1 GTSNPN, CDR2 SVGIG (reference sequence).

This chain connects TRBV2 to TRBJ1-1, with 9 bases fitting TRBD1. Germline V gene lookup returns CDR1 SNHLY and CDR2 FYNNEI. The CDR3 loop spans 15 amino acids. V trimming: 5 bases; J trimming: 3 bases; junction bases outside the gene matches: 7. For the CDR3, the DNA is TGTGCCAGCAGTCCCGGGACAGGGTGGTACACTGAAGCTTTCTTT. Amino acids: CASSPGTGWYTEAFF.

This clone has a handful of counts. The chain couples TRBV25-1 to TRBJ1-1; D gene unclear. The germline V and J ends were trimmed by 1 base and 1 base, with 10 bases remaining between them. Germline V gene data show CDR1 as MGHDK and CDR2 as SYGVNS. The CDR3 totals 15 residues. The CDR3: CASSESLSPNTEAFF. The CDR3 region has the DNA TGTGCCAGCAGTGAATCACTATCTCCGAACACTGAAGCTTTCTTT.

This clone has a handful of counts. Here the CDR3 reads CASSLSETQYF. DNA for the CDR3: TGTGCCAGCAGCTTGTCGGAGACCCAGTACTTC. The gene calls are TRBV5-6 and TRBJ2-5; D call uncertain. The germline V gene encodes CDR1 SGHDT and CDR2 YYEEEE. The CDR3 is made up of 11 amino acids. V was clipped by 1 base and J by 5 bases, with 3 bases between them.

J is TRBJ2-7 and V is TRBV2; tentatively, D is TRBD2 (6 bases). Germline CDR1 and CDR2: SNHLY and FYNNEI. The CDR3 spans 14 residues. Trimming pared 6 bases from V and 7 bases from J, leaving 19 bases between. The CDR3 spells CASRYGTDLREQYF. CDR3 in DNA: TGTGCCAGCAGATACGGGACTGATTTACGAGAGCAGTACTTC.

The rearrangement links TRBV4-1 to TRBJ2-7, with D possibly TRBD1 on 5 matching bases. V was clipped by 0 bases and J by 9 bases, with 18 bases between them. This CDR3 is 15 amino acids long. From germline, CDR1 is MGHRA and CDR2 YSYEKL. The CDR3, as DNA: TGCGCCAGCAGCCAAGAGCGTACAGGAGCAATGGGGCAGTACTTC. As protein: CASSQERTGAMGQYF.

This clone came up a few times. The genes are TRBV2 and TRBJ2-5, with a tentative D call TRBD2 (6 bases). The ends were cut back, 7 bases at V and 5 bases at J, with 14 bases in the middle. Germline V CDR1 and CDR2: SNHLY, FYNNEI. This CDR3 is built from 13 residues. The CDR3 sequence: CASIGGTYETQYF. CDR3 DNA: TGTGCCAGCATAGGAGGGACGTATGAGACCCAGTACTTC.

This clone was detected a few times. The chain uses TRBV4-2 and TRBJ1-1, with D perhaps matching TRBD1 (5 bases). V gave up 1 base and J gave up 5 bases, with 11 bases separating them. The CDR3 sequence is 14 residues long. Germline CDR1 is LGHNA and CDR2 is YNFKEQ. The CDR3 region is CASSQGGGETEAFF. CDR3 sequence (DNA): TGTGCCAGCAGCCAAGGGGGCGGGGAAACTGAAGCTTTCTTT.

This rearrangement joins TRBV18 to TRBJ1-2, with 12 bases fitting TRBD1. The ends lost 3 bases at V and 2 bases at J; junction bases unmatched: 4. Germline V gene sequence: CDR1 KGHSH, CDR2 LQKENI. This CDR3 region has 16 residues. The DNA for the CDR3 is TGTGCCAGCTCACCGTCGGGACAGGGGGCAAACTATGGCTACACCTTC. It encodes CASSPSGQGANYGYTF.